This TCR beta chain comes out of a study of T cell repertoires in ileal Crohn's disease (dated by TCRdb to the late 2010s). Regarding the study in general: At the time of surgery, around 38% of patients were active smokers, and the median duration of disease was approximately 8 years. Endoscopic postoperative recurrence was defined as a Rutgeerts score above i0. TCR repertoire analysis was performed in about 59 Crohn's disease patients drawn from a prospective multicentre cohort. Roughly half of the patients were given postoperative therapy, with fewer than 12 receiving thiopurines and about 19 receiving anti-TNF agents. The M0 samples consisted of biopsies taken from the inflamed part of the ileum within the surgical resection specimen. The study was conducted in parallel with a multicentre cohort that was designed to identify predictors of early endoscopic recurrence following ileocolonic resection. For commercial TCRB immunosequencing, approximately 500 nanograms of biopsy DNA were submitted for each sample. A total of roughly 150 mucosal samples from some 60 patients were sequenced, collected from several sites on the surgical specimen as well as at postoperative endoscopy. Every patient underwent surgery because of a complication, which was stricturing disease in approximately 61% of cases and penetrating disease in about 39%.

The time point label corresponds to: inflamed ileum from the surgical specimen. To be eligible, patients had to be adults with ileal or ileocolonic Crohn's disease and an indication for ileocolonic resection. Whole ileal mucosal biopsies were stored frozen at -80°C before DNA extraction. Genomic DNA was isolated from frozen whole biopsies using a TRizol-based method, and the DNA was quantified with a NanoDrop 2000 spectrophotometer. Study-wide conclusions, independent of this receptor: Endoscopic recurrence was found to be associated with higher high-frequency clone percentages at surgery, and recurrence was observed in all patients with clonality above 26.8% (18/57). More high-frequency clones were carried by sorted CD8 T cells than by CD4 T cells, suggesting that mucosal expansions were mainly CD8. Compared with non-smokers, patients who were active smokers at surgery showed a significantly higher proportion of clonal expansions (approximately 26% vs 20%, p=0.02). Mucosal CD4 and CD8 T cells were sorted and sequenced only in a subgroup of patients, whose size was not stated.

Trimming leaves V shorter by 2 bases and J shorter by 0 bases, with the junction holding 7 bases beyond the gene matches. The germline V gene (reference sequence) specifies MNHEY as CDR1 and SMNVEV as CDR2. The CDR3, cysteine through phenylalanine, is 18 amino acids long. Solely the CDR3 DNA is kept, with 54 bases framed from the first base. Remarks on this clone: Its antigen remains unidentified. No per-base quality is available; no much larger clone lies one base away.

Library construction relied on the immunoSEQ multiplex PCR assay. CDR3 regions were amplified from genomic DNA by Adaptive Biotechnology using a two-step, amplification bias-controlled multiplex PCR. The first PCR used primers for every V and J gene segment; the second PCR added barcodes and Illumina adapters. CDR3 libraries were sequenced on an Illumina instrument. Concerning the study's data processing: Vendor-provided pipelines were combined with custom analysis of raw data in R/Bioconductor under R version 3.3.0. Clonality, which ranges from 0 to 1, was calculated as the inverse of the normalised Shannon entropy across all productive clones. The repertoire share taken up by the top 100 clones defined high-frequency clones, and only clones that passed a 95% confidence test were kept. Repertoire diversity was measured with the Simpson index, and overlap between samples was measured with the Morisita-Horn index. This immuneACCESS table, as held by TCRdb, lists in-frame sequences with V and J called but not all clones. Of the missing ones, under half trace to an unresolved V gene in checked studies; the others have no known cause. The V and J calls and the clone size are those of that table, but D and trimming were determined from the DNA. The sample contains roughly 8,000 clones, 85% of them found a single time. Together, the top ten hold approximately 9.9% of the sample.

The sequenced sample consisted of ileal tissue. The chain employs TRBV27 and TRBJ2-6; TRBD1 fits 7 bases in the junction. The clonotype comes from an adult with Crohn's disease. The nucleotide sequence is TGTGCCAGCAGTTTACACCGGACAGGACGCTCTGGGGCCAACGTCCTGACTTTC. Its product reads: CASSLHRTGRSGANVLTF. With the rest looked up from the reference TRBV27 and TRBJ2-6 genes rather than sequenced, the full variable domain is EAQVTQNPRYLITVTGKKLTVTCSQNMNHEYMSWYRQDPGLGLRQIYYSMNVEVTDKGDVPEGYKVSRKEKRNFPLILESPSPNQTSLYFCASSLHRTGRSGANVLTFGAGSRLTVL.